This T cell receptor (beta chain) derives from a study of chemoradiotherapy in HPV16-positive cancers. About the study: A couple of HPV16-positive patients' cells yielded candidate HPV-specific clones and common motifs. Study-wide points: During treatment, candidate HPV-specific clones and E7-related motifs expanded in tumor. The functional HPV-specific definition rests on just a couple of HPV16-positive patients.

The germline CDR1 and CDR2 sequences are SEHNR and FQNEAQ (reference sequence). The CDR3 contains 14 residues. Trimming left V 4 bases short and J 7 bases short, with 16 bases between. Repeated repertoire sampling spanned the course of chemoradiotherapy. On this clone itself: Its antigen is undetermined.

Measured with immunoSEQ multiplex PCR; TCRdb has only the in-frame clones, and not every one. Of more than 10,000 clones in the sample, 55% to 75% are singletons; the top ten hold 8.3%. The biological material was taken from a patient who underwent chemoradiotherapy. This TCR was recovered from a human donor with HPV-associated anogenital cancer. The J gene is TRBJ1-1, the V gene TRBV7-9; no firm D call. CDR3 in amino acids: CASSSSIGRDEAFF. CDR3 DNA: TGTGCCAGCAGCTCGAGTATTGGACGGGATGAAGCTTTCTTT. Complete variable domain (other parts from reference TRBV7-9 and TRBJ1-1): DTGVSQNPRHKITKRGQNVTFRCDPISEHNRLYWYRQTLGQGPEFLTYFQNEAQLEKSRLLSDRFSAERPKGSFSTLEIQRTEQGDSAMYLCASSSSIGRDEAFFGQGTRLTVV.